This entry concerns a single T cell receptor beta chain. Germline CDR1 SGHVS, CDR2 FQNEAQ. V lost 5 bases to trimming and J lost 8 bases, with 19 bases between them. CDR3 length: 15 residues. This sample was included in a study of blood T cell repertoires in COVID-19. As for the study in general: COVID-19 samples collected from the United States, Italy and Spain covered acute and convalescent phases. T cells, B-cell-depleted T cells, or PBMCs provided the cDNA or gDNA that served as material.

Authors' processing steps: From reference gene primer amplification, estimates of nucleated cell counts were derived. The assay was immunoSEQ multiplex PCR, and TCRdb's table has in-frame clones only and misses some. The D gene and trimming were derived from the DNA, and the V and J assignments and clone size from that table. The sample has roughly 120,000 clones; roughly 88% are singletons. Material: peripheral blood. The sequence was collected from a woman aged 70-85 years with acute or convalescent COVID-19. V and J are TRBV7-8 and TRBJ2-1, with D unclear. The DNA for the CDR3 is TGTGCCAGCAGCCGTGGCGGAATCAAGAGCGATGAGCAGTTCTTC. As protein: CASSRGGIKSDEQFF.